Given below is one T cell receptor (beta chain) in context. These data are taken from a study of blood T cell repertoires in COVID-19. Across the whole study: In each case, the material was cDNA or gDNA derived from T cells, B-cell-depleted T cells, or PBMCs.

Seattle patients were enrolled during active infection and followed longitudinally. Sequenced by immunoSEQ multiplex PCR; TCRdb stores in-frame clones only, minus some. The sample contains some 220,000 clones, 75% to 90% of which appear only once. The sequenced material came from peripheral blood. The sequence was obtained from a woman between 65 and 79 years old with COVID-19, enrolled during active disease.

The CDR3 region has the DNA TGTGCCAGCAGCCAAGGCGCGGGAATTAGGACCTACGAGCAGTACTTC. Amino acid sequence: CASSQGAGIRTYEQYF. The genes are TRBV4-2 and TRBJ2-7; a possible D gene is TRBD2 (6 bases). This CDR3 contains 16 residues. Deletions cut 1 base from V and 2 bases from J, with 15 bases between. Germline V CDR1 and CDR2: LGHNA, YNFKEQ.